This TCR beta chain comes out of a study of cytomegalovirus exposure and HLA in healthy donors. Broader study findings: On later analysis, the bulk of CMV-associated TCR beta chains appeared to be HLA-restricted.

Vbeta (60) and Jbeta (13) primers were used in the PCR. Profiled with immunoSEQ multiplex PCR; TCRdb holds only in-frame clones, not every one. The sample lists around 190,000 clones, around 73% seen once, with 2% to 2.5% in the top ten. Concerning this clone: Its antigen is still unknown.

The CDR3 spans 15 residues. Germline V gene data show CDR1 as SGHRS and CDR2 as YFSETQ. The V and J ends lost 4 bases and 3 bases, in that order; junction bases with no gene match: 9. V and J are TRBV5-1 and TRBJ1-1; TRBD1 matches 7 bases. The clonotype comes from a man in his sixties in good health and CMV-seronegative. The sequencing input was PBMCs. CDR3 region: CASSQGTVIHTEAFF. The DNA of the CDR3 is TGCGCCAGCAGCCAGGGGACAGTAATCCACACTGAAGCTTTCTTT.